A single sample is the source of the 22 T cell receptor beta chains below, sequenced in a study of blood T cells in healthy people across ages (dated by TCRdb to 2015 to 2017). The library was made by 5' RACE. TCRdb records Illumina HiSeq 2500 as the sequencer. The second PCR ran for about 6 to 12 cycles and used a J-beta primer mix along with a sample-barcoded 5' primer. The public reads were quality trimmed at Q25 with fastp and then assembled into clones with MiXCR by TCRdb, keeping productive beta chains. One record per CDR3 amino acid sequence lists the most common genes and DNA. Within this sample are hundreds of thousands of distinct CDR3 sequences, with 29% of them counted one time only. Roughly 17% of the sample is in the top ten clones. The sample was blood. The source of these receptors is a woman aged 80 or older in good health.

This clonotype was picked up a small number of times. The genes are TRBV24-1 and TRBJ1-5; unclear D gene. Trimming pared 6 bases from V and 0 bases from J, leaving 2 bases between. There are 12 residues in the CDR3. Germline loops: CDR1 KGHDR, CDR2 SFDVKD. CDR3 residues: CATSLSNQPQHF. The DNA for the CDR3 is TGTGCCACCAGTCTTAGCAATCAGCCCCAGCATTTT.

The genes are TRBV12-3 or TRBV12-4 and TRBJ2-7, with 9 bases aligning to TRBD2. V shed 3 bases, J shed 3 bases, and the junction held 3 bases outside the gene matches. The CDR3 is made up of 14 amino acids. The CDR3 DNA follows: TGTGCCAGCAGTTTTGGGACTAGCTACTACGAGCAGTACTTC. It codes for CASSFGTSYYEQYF.

The rearrangement joins TRBV4-3 to TRBJ2-2; D call uncertain. The CDR3 loop spans 12 amino acids. Trimming left V 2 bases short and J 3 bases short, with 1 base between. Germline V gene sequence: CDR1 LGHNA, CDR2 YSLEER. Here the CDR3 DNA reads TGCGCCAGCAGCCAACACACCGGGGAGCTGTTTTTT. It encodes CASSQHTGELFF.

This clonotype was counted ten times or more. J is TRBJ2-1 and V is TRBV20-1, with no clear D. CDR3 size: 13 residues. V lost 4 bases, J lost 5 bases, and 12 bases lay in between. The germline CDR1 and CDR2 sequences are DFQATT and SNEGSKA (reference sequence). The CDR3 bases are TGCAGTGCTACAAGGGCGTCCGACAATGAGCAGTTCTTC. It encodes CSATRASDNEQFF.

This clonotype has a count of ten or more. This chain uses TRBV24-1 with TRBJ1-2; no reliable D call. V lost 0 bases to trimming and J lost 6 bases, with 7 bases between them. Germline CDR1 and CDR2: KGHDR and SFDVKD. The CDR3 consists of 13 residues. Here the CDR3 DNA reads TGTGCCACCAGTGATTTGAGGGCGAATGGCTACACCTTC. It specifies CATSDLRANGYTF.

Notes on this clonotype: This may come from a read error, since a much larger clone is one base off. The chain combines TRBV24-1 with TRBJ2-1; D is perhaps TRBD2 (5 bases). The tail of the sequence fits TRBJ2-7 better, so the J call may be wrong. Germline V gene sequence: CDR1 KGHDR, CDR2 SFDVKD. This CDR3 contains 14 residues. CDR3 amino acids: CATSGRGSYNEQYF. The CDR3 DNA sequence: TGTGCCACCAGTGGACGGGGTTCCTACAATGAGCAGTACTTC.

This clonotype showed up just a few times. This sequence joins TRBV18 and TRBJ1-2, with 10 bases matching TRBD1. V was pared by 0 bases and J by 11 bases, with 6 bases of the junction left unmatched. Germline lookup yields CDR1 KGHSH and CDR2 LQKENI. This CDR3 contains 14 residues. CDR3 sequence (DNA): TGTGCCAGCTCACCACCCGGGACAGGGGCCATATACACCTTC. This gives the protein CASSPPGTGAIYTF.

The rearrangement uses TRBV7-7 and TRBJ2-2; D gene ambiguous. Germline V gene lookup returns CDR1 SSHAT and CDR2 FNYEAQ (reference sequence). The CDR3 contains 16 residues. Trimming stripped 1 base from V and 1 base from J, with 10 bases between. The CDR3 is CASSLGSVRNTGELFF. In DNA form, the CDR3 reads TGTGCCAGCAGCTTAGGATCAGTACGGAACACCGGGGAGCTGTTTTTT.

The V and J genes are TRBV7-6 and TRBJ2-3; a possible D gene is TRBD2 (5 bases). Germline CDR1 is SGHVS and CDR2 is FNYEAQ. Deletions cut 5 bases from V and 5 bases from J, with 14 bases between. CDR3 size: 14 residues. CDR3 nucleotides: TGTGCCAGCAGCCGTTCGGGGTGCGAAGATACGCAGTATTTT. The encoded protein is CASSRSGCEDTQYF.

In the case of this clonotype: The junction and the germline gene differ at one end; a read error may be behind it. The V gene is TRBV7-2, the J gene TRBJ2-3; unclear D gene. CDR1 and CDR2 from the germline V gene are SGHTA and FQGNSA. CDR3 size: 16 residues. CDR3 coding DNA: TGTGCCGGCAGCCTAGGTCGTTGGGGTGGCACAGATACGCAGTATTTT. It codes for CAGSLGRWGGTDTQYF.

In DNA, the CDR3 is TGTGCCAGCAGTGACTTTGCAGGGATCCCCGGGGAGCTGTTTTTT. It is translated as CASSDFAGIPGELFF. The chain links TRBV6-4 to TRBJ2-2; TRBD1 might be the D (5 bases). CDR3 length: 15 amino acids. Germline V gene lookup returns CDR1 MRHNA and CDR2 SNTAGT. Trimming cost V 1 base and J 6 bases, with 12 bases left between them.

This clonotype was recorded at least ten times. The CDR3 DNA reads as TGTGCCAGCAGTTACGCGGGCTCTGATTATACGCAGTATTTT. Translated: CASSYAGSDYTQYF. The genes are TRBV6-5 and TRBJ2-3, with D perhaps matching TRBD2 (5 bases). Germline CDR1 and CDR2: MNHEY and SVGAGI. This CDR3 has 14 residues. Trimming cost V 2 bases and J 7 bases, with 13 bases left between them.

This clonotype has ten or more counts. V is TRBV28 and J is TRBJ2-5; TRBD2 agrees at 14 bases. The CDR3 is 17 residues long. V was pared by 5 bases and J by 7 bases, with 12 bases of the junction left unmatched. Germline lookup yields CDR1 MDHEN and CDR2 SYDVKM. This CDR3 is CASSLLTSGGASGTQYF. As DNA, the CDR3 is TGTGCCAGCAGTCTCCTGACTAGCGGGGGGGCTTCCGGGACCCAGTACTTC.

This clonotype showed up many times. The V and J genes are TRBV5-1 and TRBJ2-3; D gene ambiguous. Trimming removed 3 bases at V and 1 base at J, with 9 bases between. Germline V gene data show CDR1 as SGHRS and CDR2 as YFSETQ. The length of the CDR3 is 14 residues. CDR3 sequence: CASSWKDGTDTQYF. The CDR3 DNA follows: TGCGCCAGCAGCTGGAAGGACGGCACAGATACGCAGTATTTT.

The table lists this clonotype with a few counts. A junction end diverges from the germline sequence, so it may reflect a read error. The chain carries TRBV4-2 and TRBJ2-2, with 11 bases aligning to TRBD2. The length of the CDR3 is 16 residues. The germline V gene has CDR1 LGHNA and CDR2 YNFKEQ. The CDR3 reads CASSQDLAGGTGERFF. In DNA, the CDR3 is TGTGCCAGCAGCCAAGATCTAGCGGGGGGCACCGGGGAGCGGTTTTTT.

The chain joins TRBV18 to TRBJ2-2, with a tentative D call TRBD2 (6 bases). Germline V lookup: CDR1 KGHSH, CDR2 LQKENI. There are 18 residues in the CDR3. V was cut by 4 bases and J by 5 bases, with 23 bases left in between. CDR3 sequence: CASSLPNREHRRTGELFF. CDR3 sequence (DNA): TGTGCCAGCTCACTCCCGAACCGGGAGCATCGCCGGACCGGGGAGCTGTTTTTT. Drawing the rest from reference TRBV18 and TRBJ2-2, the complete variable domain is NAGVMQNPRHLVRRRGQEARLRCSPMKGHSHVYWYRQLPEEGLKFMVYLQKENIIDESGMPKERFSAEFPKEGPSILRIQQVVRGDSAAYFCASSLPNREHRRTGELFFGEGSRLTVL.

This clonotype was recorded at least ten times. This sequence joins TRBV10-3 and TRBJ2-3; weak D call: TRBD2 (5 bases). The CDR3 totals 16 residues. Trimming cost V 7 bases and J 0 bases, with 17 bases left between them. Germline loops: CDR1 ENHRY, CDR2 SYGVKD. The CDR3 nucleotides read TGTGCCATCACTAGCAAGGGCCATCCTAGCACAGATACGCAGTATTTT. Amino acids: CAITSKGHPSTDTQYF.

A remark on this clonotype: Mismatch with germline at one junction end may stem from a read error. The rearrangement links TRBV7-9 to TRBJ2-1; D gene uncertain. The CDR3 totals 11 residues. Germline V gene lookup returns CDR1 SEHNR and CDR2 FQNEAQ (reference sequence). CDR3 in DNA: TGTACCAGTAGTTCTGACCAGGAGCAGTTCTTC. Its protein product is CTSSSDQEQFF.

The rearrangement links TRBV20-1 to TRBJ2-5, with D tentatively TRBD1 (6 bases). Trimming removed 5 bases from V and 1 base from J, with 8 bases in between. CDR1 and CDR2 (germline): DFQATT, SNEGSKA (reference sequence). The CDR3 runs to 12 residues. CDR3 bases: TGCAGTGCTCAGACAGGCCAAGAGACCCAGTACTTC. This codes for CSAQTGQETQYF.

Note on this clonotype: Possible read error: a much larger clone is one base away. As DNA, the CDR3 is TGTACCAGCAGCTCCCCAATCTTGGGTACGCAGTATTTT. This gives the protein CTSSSPILGTQYF. V is TRBV7-2 and J is TRBJ2-3; D call uncertain. V was trimmed by 4 bases and J by 8 bases, leaving 13 bases between them. Germline CDR1 is SGHTA and CDR2 is FQGNSA. The CDR3 extends over 13 amino acids.

Ten or more counts support this clonotype. The V call is TRBV4-3, the J call TRBJ2-4; 8 bases are a match to TRBD1. The CDR3 is 16 amino acids. Trimming removed 3 bases from V and 6 bases from J; junction bases left unmatched: 10. Germline V gene lookup returns CDR1 LGHNA and CDR2 YSLEER. CDR3 sequence reads: CASSQGNRGSGNIQYF. CDR3 nucleotide sequence: TGCGCCAGCAGCCAGGGGAACAGGGGGAGTGGAAACATTCAGTACTTC.

Regarding this clonotype: This could be a read error, since a much larger clone is one nucleotide away. This sequence joins TRBV7-2 and TRBJ2-5; 9 nucleotides match TRBD2. V was pared by 6 bases and J by 5 bases, with 7 bases of the junction left unmatched. This CDR3 has 14 residues. Germline-derived CDR1 and CDR2 are SGHTA and FQGNSA. The CDR3 reads CASRVAGAGETQYF. The CDR3 bases are TGTGCCAGCAGGGTAGCGGGGGCGGGGGAGACCCAGTACTTC.